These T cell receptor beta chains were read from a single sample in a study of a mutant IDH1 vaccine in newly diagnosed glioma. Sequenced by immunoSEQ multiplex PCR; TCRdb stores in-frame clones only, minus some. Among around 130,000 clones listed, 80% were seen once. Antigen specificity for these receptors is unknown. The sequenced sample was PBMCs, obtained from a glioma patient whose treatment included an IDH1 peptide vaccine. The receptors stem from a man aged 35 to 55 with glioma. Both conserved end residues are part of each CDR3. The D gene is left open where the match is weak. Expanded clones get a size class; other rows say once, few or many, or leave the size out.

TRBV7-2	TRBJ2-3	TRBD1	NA	TGTGCCAGCAGCTTAGAACAGGGGAATACGCAGTATTTT	CASSLEQGNTQYF
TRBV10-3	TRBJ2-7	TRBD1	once	TGTGCCATCGCCGGGACAGGGGGCTATAGCTCCTACGAGCAGTACTTC	CAIAGTGGYSSYEQYF
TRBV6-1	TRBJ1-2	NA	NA	TGTGCCAGCAGTGACGGGACGGGCAGTGGCTACACCTTC	CASSDGTGSGYTF
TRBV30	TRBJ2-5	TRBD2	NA	TGTGCCTGGAGCGCAGGACTAGCGGGAGGAAGGGAGACCCAGTACTTC	CAWSAGLAGGRETQYF
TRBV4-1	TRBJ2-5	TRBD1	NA	TGCGCCAGCAGCCAAGGGGACAGGGCAGATGAGACCCAGTACTTC	CASSQGDRADETQYF
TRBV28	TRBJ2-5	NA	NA	TGTGCCAGCAGTAGAGGAGGGTCGGAGACCCAGTACTTC	CASSRGGSETQYF
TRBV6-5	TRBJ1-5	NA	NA	TGTGCCAGCAGTTACTCTGCACCAGGACTAGATCAGCCCCAGCATTTT	CASSYSAPGLDQPQHF
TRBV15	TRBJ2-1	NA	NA	TGTGCCACCAGCGCTAGAGGCGGGCAGTTCTTC	CATSARGGQFF
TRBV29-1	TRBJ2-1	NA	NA	TGCAGCGCTATGGGGGCTGAGCAGTTCTTC	CSAMGAEQFF
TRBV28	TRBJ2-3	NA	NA	TGTGCCAGCAGTTTATCTGATAGCCAGTATTTT	CASSLSDSQYF
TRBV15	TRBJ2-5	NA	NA	TGTGCCACCAGCAGAGGGCCGCGGGAGACCCAGTACTTC	CATSRGPRETQYF
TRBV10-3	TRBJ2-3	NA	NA	TGTGCCATCAGTGATCCGGGACGGGGCACAGATACGCAGTATTTT	CAISDPGRGTDTQYF
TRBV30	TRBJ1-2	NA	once	TGTGCCTGGAGTAGGAACAGGCTCTATGGCTACACCTTC	CAWSRNRLYGYTF
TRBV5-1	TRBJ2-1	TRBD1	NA	TGCGCCAGCAGCTCCGGGACAGGGGTGGCTGAGCAGTTCTTC	CASSSGTGVAEQFF
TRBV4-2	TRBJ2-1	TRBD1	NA	TGTGCCAGCAGCCAAAATCGGGACAGACGGTCCTACAATGAGCAGTTCTTC	CASSQNRDRRSYNEQFF
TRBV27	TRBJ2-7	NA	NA	TGTGCCAGCAGTTTGTCGGGGTTTAGCTCCTACGAGCAGTACTTC	CASSLSGFSSYEQYF
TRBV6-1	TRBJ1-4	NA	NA	TGTGCCACCTACAGAGGCGGACTGTTTTTT	CATYRGGLFF
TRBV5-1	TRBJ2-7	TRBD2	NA	TGCGCCAGCAGCTCTAGCGGTGGGTACGAGCAGTACTTC	CASSSSGGYEQYF
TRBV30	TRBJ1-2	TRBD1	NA	TGTGCCTGGAGTGGGCTCGACAGGGTATCCGGCTACACCTTC	CAWSGLDRVSGYTF
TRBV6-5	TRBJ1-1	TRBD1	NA	TGTGCCAGCAGTTACGCTGGGGACAGCACTGAAGCTTTCTTT	CASSYAGDSTEAFF
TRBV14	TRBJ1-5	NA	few	TGTGCCAGCAGCCAATGGAGCAATCAGCCCCAGCATTTT	CASSQWSNQPQHF
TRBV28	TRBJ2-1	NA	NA	TGTGCCATCTCGGAGGTCGGTTACAATGAGCAGTTCTTC	CAISEVGYNEQFF
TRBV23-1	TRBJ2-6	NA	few	TGCGCCAGCAGTCAATCGGGGGCTGGGGCCAACGTCCTGACTTTC	CASSQSGAGANVLTF
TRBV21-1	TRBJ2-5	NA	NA	TGTGCCAGCAGGAACCCCCTACCACAGGGGTTGGAGACCCAGTACTTC	CASRNPLPQGLETQYF
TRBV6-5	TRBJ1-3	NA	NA	TGTGCCAGCAGCCCCTCCTCTGGAAACACCATATATTTT	CASSPSSGNTIYF
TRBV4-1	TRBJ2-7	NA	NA	TGCGCCAGCAGCCAAGGCAGCGGGCCTAGCTCCTACGAGCAGTACTTC	CASSQGSGPSSYEQYF
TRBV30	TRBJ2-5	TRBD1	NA	TGTGCCTGGAGTTTACAGGGGGCGAAGGAGACCCAGTACTTC	CAWSLQGAKETQYF
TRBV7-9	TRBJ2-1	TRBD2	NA	TGTGCCAGCAGTTCTAGCGGGGGGGCCCTGGATGAGCAGTTCTTC	CASSSSGGALDEQFF
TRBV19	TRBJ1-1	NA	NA	TGTGCCAGTACCCGGGCTCCGGGGGCAACTCGCAACACTGAAGCTTTCTTT	CASTRAPGATRNTEAFF
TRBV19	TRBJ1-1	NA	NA	TGTGCCAGTAGTCGGGCTACAGCAGAAACTGAAGCTTTCTTT	CASSRATAETEAFF
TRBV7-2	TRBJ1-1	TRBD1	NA	TGTGCCAGCAGCCGGACAGGGGTGAACACTGAAGCTTTCTTT	CASSRTGVNTEAFF
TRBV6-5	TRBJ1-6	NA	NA	TGTGCCAGCAGTTACCAGGACCCCCATAATTCACCCCTCCACTTT	CASSYQDPHNSPLHF
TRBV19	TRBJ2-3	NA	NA	TGTGCCAGTGGCACAGATACGCAGTATTTT	CASGTDTQYF
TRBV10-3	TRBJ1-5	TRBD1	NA	TGTGCCATCGGGACAGGGATTAACAGCAATCAGCCCCAGCATTTT	CAIGTGINSNQPQHF
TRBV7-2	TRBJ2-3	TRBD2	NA	TGTGCCAGCAGCTTAGTTAGGCTAGCGGGAGTGGATACGCAGTATTTT	CASSLVRLAGVDTQYF
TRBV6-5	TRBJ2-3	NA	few	TGTGCCAGCAGTACGAGCGAGACAGATACGCAGTATTTT	CASSTSETDTQYF
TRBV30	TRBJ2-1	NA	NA	TGTGCCTGGAGTGTACGGGGCGGGGGCCTCTACAATGAGCAGTTCTTC	CAWSVRGGGLYNEQFF
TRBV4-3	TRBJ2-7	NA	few	TGCGCCAGCAGCCAAGCAGTACGAACAGGCGCTACTCAGCAGTACTTC	CASSQAVRTGATQQYF
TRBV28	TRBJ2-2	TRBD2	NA	TGTGCCAGCAGCCTGGCGGCTAGCGGGAGGGCCTCCGGGGAGCTGTTTTTT	CASSLAASGRASGELFF
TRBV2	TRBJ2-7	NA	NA	TGTGCCAGTTGTATTGCCCCGGGACCAAACTACGAGCAGTACTTC	CASCIAPGPNYEQYF
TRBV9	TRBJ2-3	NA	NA	TGTGCCAGCAGCGTAGGGGTAACAGATACGCAGTATTTT	CASSVGVTDTQYF
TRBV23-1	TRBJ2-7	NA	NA	TGCGCCAGCAGTCGCGACAGAATCTCCTACGAGCAGTACTTC	CASSRDRISYEQYF
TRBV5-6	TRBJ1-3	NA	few	TGTGCCAGCAGCTTGGTGGCACTTGGAAACACCATATATTTT	CASSLVALGNTIYF
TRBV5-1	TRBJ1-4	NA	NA	TGCGCCAGCAGCTTGGCCGAAGGGGCAGGTGAAAAACTATTTTTT	CASSLAEGAGEKLFF